The 16 T cell receptor beta chains below were found in one sample sequenced in a study of blood T cell repertoires in COVID-19 (dated by TCRdb to about 2020). Receptors were amplified or captured by the immunoSEQ multiplex PCR assay. TCRdb retrieved this table from immuneACCESS and kept in-frame rearrangements only. Not all clones are present; in checked studies, unresolved V genes account for under half, and no reason is known for the remainder. The sample table shows 65,000 to 85,000 clones, and roughly 87% are seen once. Of the sample, about 8.1% is held by the ten largest clones. The specimen sequenced was peripheral blood. Receptors originate from a middle-aged man with active COVID-19.

The V and J genes are TRBV10-3 and TRBJ1-2; D is uncertain. Germline values: CDR1 ENHRY, CDR2 SYGVKD. V lost 3 bases and J 4 bases, leaving 6 bases between the germline ends. The CDR3 is 12 amino acids. CDR3 DNA: TGTGCCATCAGTGATGGCTTCTATGGCTACACCTTC. Protein product: CAISDGFYGYTF.

This clone was counted a single time. The chain uses TRBV15 and TRBJ2-5; 8 nucleotides align to TRBD2. CDR1 is LNHNV, CDR2 YYDKDF, per germline (reference sequence). This CDR3 spans 19 amino acids. Trimming at V came to 0 bases and at J to 5 bases, leaving 17 bases not matched to a gene. The CDR3 DNA is TGTGCCACCAGCAGAGATTTGGGGCGCGCAACGGGGGGGCTGGAGACCCAGTACTTC. Protein sequence: CATSRDLGRATGGLETQYF.

The chain combines TRBV7-9 with TRBJ1-2, with D possibly TRBD1 on 6 matching bases. This CDR3 spans 13 amino acids. Germline V gene data show CDR1 as SEHNR and CDR2 as FQNEAQ (reference sequence). Between the trimmed V and J ends, which lost 4 bases and 4 bases, there was a span of 10 bases. This chain's CDR3 is CASSSTGSYGYTF. CDR3 in DNA: TGTGCCAGCAGCTCAACAGGGTCCTATGGCTACACCTTC.

This chain joins TRBV28 and TRBJ2-3, with 7 bases fitting TRBD1. CDR1 and CDR2 from the germline V gene are MDHEN and SYDVKM. Trimming at V came to 4 bases and at J to 4 bases, leaving 5 bases not matched to a gene. The CDR3 spans 14 residues. CDR3 amino acids: CASSSTGESDTQYF. In DNA, the CDR3 is TGTGCCAGCAGTTCCACAGGGGAATCAGATACGCAGTATTTT.

The CDR3 coding sequence is TGTGCCAGCTCACCGATGGGGACAGGACCTGAAGCTTTCTTT. Amino acid sequence: CASSPMGTGPEAFF. The chain combines TRBV18 with TRBJ1-1, with TRBD1 identical over 8 bases. V was clipped by 3 bases and J by 6 bases; unmatched bases: 6. Per germline, CDR1 KGHSH and CDR2 LQKENI. This CDR3 is 14 amino acids long.

The chain is built from TRBV18 and TRBJ2-7, with D possibly TRBD1 on 6 matching bases. The germline gives CDR1 KGHSH, CDR2 LQKENI. The CDR3 runs 16 residues. Trimming stripped 3 bases from V and 0 bases from J, with 15 bases between. The CDR3 here is CASSPLGTGHSYEQYF. In nucleotides, the CDR3 is TGTGCCAGCTCACCGCTGGGGACGGGACACTCCTACGAGCAGTACTTC.

The chain couples TRBV6-5 to TRBJ2-3; 11 bases align to TRBD2. The CDR3 consists of 15 residues. The J segment lost 6 bases and the V segment lost 6 bases, leaving 8 bases of the junction unmatched. The germline V gene encodes CDR1 MNHEY and CDR2 SVGAGI. The CDR3 reads CASRYSGGAGDTQYF. The CDR3 DNA is TGTGCCAGCAGATATAGCGGGGGGGCTGGGGATACGCAGTATTTT.

The chain links TRBV9 to TRBJ2-3; TRBD1 might be the D (6 bases). This CDR3 comprises 14 residues. Per the germline V gene, CDR1 is SGDLS and CDR2 is YYNGEE. The ends were cut back, 1 base at V and 6 bases at J, with 12 bases in the middle. The chain's CDR3 is CASSVSGQTDTQYF. The CDR3 nucleotides are TGTGCCAGCAGCGTATCCGGACAGACGGATACGCAGTATTTT.

Only a few counts were recorded for this clone. The J gene is TRBJ1-1, the V gene TRBV4-3; TRBD1 matches at 9 bases. The ends lost 0 bases at V and 7 bases at J; junction bases unmatched: 6. Germline V CDR1 and CDR2: LGHNA, YSLEER. This CDR3 has 15 residues. The CDR3 region is CASSQEHRGQGEAFF. CDR3 bases: TGCGCCAGCAGCCAAGAACACAGGGGGCAGGGTGAAGCTTTCTTT.

V and J are TRBV7-6 and TRBJ2-7; 8 bases line up with TRBD1. This CDR3 has 15 residues. Germline V gene data show CDR1 as SGHVS and CDR2 as FNYEAQ. Germline trimming cut 4 bases from V and 6 bases from J; bases unmatched to any gene: 11. CDR3 sequence reads: CASSSNPRTGSEQYF. The CDR3 region has the DNA TGTGCCAGCAGCTCGAACCCCAGGACAGGGAGCGAGCAGTACTTC.

The V call is TRBV18, the J call TRBJ1-4, with TRBD1 as a possible D gene (6 bases). Germline V gives CDR1 KGHSH, CDR2 LQKENI. The CDR3 totals 15 residues. V was clipped by 4 bases and J by 3 bases, with 12 bases between them. CDR3 in DNA: TGTGCCAGCTCACGCATAGGGGGTCCTAATGAAAAACTGTTTTTT. Its translation: CASSRIGGPNEKLFF.

This clone occurred a few times. The chain recombines TRBV7-9 with TRBJ2-7, with TRBD2 as a possible D gene (5 bases). V lost 5 bases to trimming and J lost 7 bases, with 15 bases between them. The CDR3 is made up of 13 amino acids. The V gene's germline CDR1 is SEHNR and CDR2 FQNEAQ (reference sequence). CDR3 sequence: CASSRPGIEEQYF. In DNA, the CDR3 is TGTGCCAGCAGCCGCCCGGGGATAGAAGAGCAGTACTTC.

The V and J genes are TRBV2 and TRBJ1-2; D is ambiguous. CDR3 length: 13 amino acids. Trimming shortened V by 6 bases and J by 1 base, and 9 bases separated the two germline ends. Germline V lookup: CDR1 SNHLY, CDR2 FYNNEI. The CDR3 here is CASSRDNNYGYTF. CDR3 nucleotides: TGTGCCAGCAGCCGGGATAATAACTATGGCTACACCTTC.

CDR3 protein: CASSGTDNQPQHF. The CDR3 DNA reads TGTGCCAGCAGCGGGACAGACAATCAGCCCCAGCATTTT. The J gene is TRBJ1-5, the V gene TRBV6-8, with 7 bases matching TRBD1. V shed 6 bases, J shed 3 bases, and the junction held 2 bases outside the gene matches. Germline CDR1 and CDR2: MNHGY and SAAAGT. This CDR3 is built from 13 residues.

The V gene is TRBV30, the J gene TRBJ2-3; 9 nucleotides match TRBD1. Germline loops: CDR1 GTSNPN, CDR2 SVGIG (reference sequence). The length of the CDR3 is 12 residues. After removal of 7 bases from V and 5 bases from J, the junction contained 4 bases not matched to a gene. CDR3 sequence reads: CALDRGGDTQYF. The CDR3 bases are TGTGCCTTGGACAGGGGTGGAGATACGCAGTATTTT. Filled out from reference TRBV30 and TRBJ2-3, the complete variable domain reads SQTIHQWPATLVQPVGSPLSLECTVEGTSNPNLYWYRQAAGRGLQLLFYSVGIGQISSEVPQNLSASRPQDRQFILSSKKLLLSDSGFYLCALDRGGDTQYFGPGTRLTVL.

V usage is TRBV5-1 and J usage is TRBJ2-1; possible D gene TRBD1, 6 bases. Trimming removed 4 bases at V and 6 bases at J, with 14 bases between. Looked up from germline, CDR1 is SGHRS and CDR2 is YFSETQ. This CDR3 has 14 amino acids. CDR3: CASSPGTSSNEQFF. The CDR3 DNA reads as TGCGCCAGCAGCCCTGGGACATCTAGCAATGAGCAGTTCTTC.